The T cell receptor (beta chain) under discussion was sequenced for a study of cytomegalovirus exposure and HLA in healthy donors (dated by TCRdb to 2016 to 2017). Background on the whole study: According to a later analysis, one platform produced both the 100 to 150 validation repertoires and the approximately 670 repertoires of the first cohort. A separate validation cohort of roughly 110 different subjects was used in addition to the approximately 670-subject first cohort. The study aimed to test whether cataloging public T cell receptors could reveal signatures of past pathogen exposure. High-throughput TCR immunosequencing, statistical association of individual TCRs with disease status, and machine learning were combined to predict cytomegalovirus infection status. Overall results and qualifications from the work: Of the cluster scores, about 94% were above 0 in a later analysis, which found that TCRs clustered in the first cohort also tended to co-occur in the 120 validation repertoires. In vitro tests confirmed that a few of the cytomegalovirus-associated TCR beta chains recognize cytomegalovirus antigens. Across donors, most TCR sequences were observed very rarely, whereas some public TCRs were present in many individuals. All 110 or so repertoires were used to score co-occurrence in the validation cohort in a later analysis, because that analysis had no HLA typing for the cohort. The study listed 150 to 200 TCR beta chains as associated with cytomegalovirus. The classifier was reported to diagnose cytomegalovirus status with high specificity and sensitivity in both the original cohort and the validation cohort. The authors suggested that the approach could potentially be generalized to other disease states and immunological phenotypes.

CDR1 and CDR2 were assigned from the germline V gene as MRHNA and SNTAGT. At the junction V is shortened by 0 bases and J by 6 bases; bases outside the gene matches: 0. The CDR3 runs 15 residues from the cysteine to the phenylalanine. The only DNA kept is the CDR3, 45 bases in frame from the first base. This clone is categorized as medium-sized (0.01 to 0.1%). It lacks a known antigen. Base qualities are not recorded, but no much larger clone differs from it by a single base. The library was made by the immunoSEQ multiplex PCR assay. The published analysis was carried out like this. A statistical classification framework was built to diagnose cytomegalovirus status from the catalog of TCR beta chain sequences. TCRdb carries this immuneACCESS record with in-frame sequences only. Its versions omit some clonotypes, under half of them owing to an unresolved V gene in the studies checked, with the rest unexplained. Clone size and V and J calls were adopted from that table, with D and trimming inferred from the DNA. A total of about 130,000 clones appear in this sample, about 96% of them only once. Of the sample, about 1.7% is held by the ten largest clones.

Donors formed part of the validation cohort, which comprised over a hundred subjects and was distinct from the first cohort of 666 subjects. This sequence uses TRBV6-4 and TRBJ2-1, and 12 junction bases match TRBD2. Sequenced: PBMCs. This clonotype originated in a man younger than 35 in good health and CMV-seronegative. The nucleotides read TGTGCCAGCAGTGACTCGACTAGCGGGAGCAATGAGCAGTTCTTC. It specifies CASSDSTSGSNEQFF.